The 20 T cell receptor beta chains below all came from one sample that was sequenced in a study of cytomegalovirus exposure and HLA in healthy donors. The PCR was carried out with 60 Vbeta primers and 13 Jbeta primers. The table came from immunoSEQ multiplex PCR; TCRdb's copy has only in-frame clones and leaves some out. The sample shows fewer than 150,000 clones, around 85% of them seen only once. The sample was PBMCs. Source of these receptors: a female donor in good health and CMV-seronegative.

The J gene is TRBJ1-3, the V gene TRBV19; D is unresolved. CDR1 LNHDA and CDR2 SQIVND come from the germline V gene (reference sequence). This CDR3 has 17 amino acids. Trimming took off 11 bases at V and 0 bases at J, with 23 bases between the two ends. Here the CDR3 reads CAGLNGSGSNSGNTIYF. CDR3 sequence (DNA): TGTGCCGGCTTAAATGGGTCGGGGTCAAACTCTGGAAACACCATATATTTT.

The chain couples TRBV27 to TRBJ1-4; D call uncertain. CDR1 is MNHEY, CDR2 SMNVEV, per germline (reference sequence). V shed 6 bases and J shed 3 bases, with 11 bases lying between them. CDR3 length: 14 residues. CDR3 nucleotide sequence: TGTGCCAGCAGGACACTTTGGGCTAATGAAAAACTGTTTTTT. Protein: CASRTLWANEKLFF. Using reference TRBV27 and TRBJ1-4 for the parts outside the CDR3, the full variable domain is EAQVTQNPRYLITVTGKKLTVTCSQNMNHEYMSWYRQDPGLGLRQIYYSMNVEVTDKGDVPEGYKVSRKEKRNFPLILESPSPNQTSLYFCASRTLWANEKLFFGSGTQLSVL.

V gene TRBV6-1 combines with J gene TRBJ1-2; 8 bases are shared with TRBD1. Per germline, CDR1 MNHNS and CDR2 SASEGT. There are 13 residues in the CDR3. After removal of 10 bases from V and 5 bases from J, the junction contained 9 bases not matched to a gene. This CDR3 reads CATNPGTGYGYTF. CDR3 in DNA: TGTGCCACCAACCCCGGGACAGGTTATGGCTACACCTTC.

This clone was detected only a few times. The rearrangement links TRBV2 to TRBJ1-2; TRBD1 matches 9 bases. Trimming at V came to 7 bases and at J to 0 bases, leaving 6 bases not matched to a gene. The CDR3 is 15 amino acids. Germline V gives CDR1 SNHLY, CDR2 FYNNEI. DNA of the CDR3: TGTGCCAGCACCGAGCGACAGGGGGCTAACTATGGCTACACCTTC. This translates into CASTERQGANYGYTF.

Written as DNA, the CDR3 is TGTGCCAGTTCCCGTTGGACAGGGACCTACGAGCAGTACTTC. It codes for CASSRWTGTYEQYF. The rearrangement links TRBV19 to TRBJ2-7; TRBD1 agrees at 8 bases. Per germline, CDR1 LNHDA and CDR2 SQIVND (reference sequence). This CDR3 comprises 14 residues. V dropped 8 bases and J dropped 2; count of bases not matched to a gene: 8.

The sample holds one count of this clone. The V call is TRBV27, the J call TRBJ2-7, with TRBD1 as a possible D gene (5 bases). This CDR3 has 13 amino acids. The germline V and J ends were trimmed by 5 bases and 2 bases, with 10 bases remaining between them. CDR1 is MNHEY, CDR2 SMNVEV, per germline (reference sequence). CDR3: CASSRRETYEQYF. The DNA for the CDR3 is TGTGCCAGCAGTCGCAGGGAAACCTACGAGCAGTACTTC.

This chain joins TRBV19 and TRBJ1-3; D not resolved. CDR3 length: 12 amino acids. The germline V gene has CDR1 LNHDA and CDR2 SQIVND (reference sequence). V lost 9 bases and J 4 bases, leaving 10 bases between the germline ends. The CDR3 reads CASTYPGNTIYF. The CDR3 region has the DNA TGTGCCAGCACCTACCCCGGAAACACCATATATTTT.

J is TRBJ2-5 and V is TRBV11-1; D remains unclear. V lost 4 bases and J 5 bases, leaving 20 bases between the germline ends. Germline CDR1 and CDR2: SGHAT and FQDESV (reference sequence). The CDR3 is made up of 16 amino acids. The CDR3 region has the DNA TGTGCCAGCAGCTCTCCCCGCCCCTCTGTAGCTGAGACCCAGTACTTC. Encoded protein: CASSSPRPSVAETQYF.

The rearrangement links TRBV7-9 to TRBJ1-4, with a tentative D call TRBD1 (6 bases). This CDR3 has 14 amino acids. Trimming shortened V by 2 bases and J by 8 bases, and 12 bases separated the two germline ends. Germline V gene lookup returns CDR1 SEHNR and CDR2 FQNEAQ (reference sequence). In DNA form, the CDR3 reads TGTGCCAGCAGCTTACAGGGGATGAGAGAAAAACTGTTTTTT. This encodes CASSLQGMREKLFF.

This clone was counted a few times. The chain joins TRBV4-1 to TRBJ2-7; 7 positions agree with TRBD1. The germline gives CDR1 MGHRA, CDR2 YSYEKL. Losses at the gene ends were 3 bases for V and 6 bases for J; bases not matched to a gene: 5. The CDR3 is made up of 13 amino acids. CDR3 in DNA: TGCGCCAGCAGCCACCCGACAGGGCTCGAGCAGTACTTC. Residues: CASSHPTGLEQYF.

As to this clone: Other DNA sequences of this sample code for an identical CDR3. The CDR3 is CASSLGGPYEQYF. The CDR3 DNA sequence: TGCGCCAGCAGCTTGGGGGGGCCTTACGAGCAGTACTTC. J is TRBJ2-7 and V is TRBV5-1; D possibly corresponds to TRBD1 (6 bases). CDR3 length: 13 residues. V was clipped by 0 bases and J by 4 bases, with 8 bases between them. Per germline, CDR1 SGHRS and CDR2 YFSETQ.

This clone came up a few times. V usage is TRBV25-1 and J usage is TRBJ2-4; D unresolved. The germline V gene has CDR1 MGHDK and CDR2 SYGVNS. The CDR3 covers 14 residues. Trimming stripped 7 bases from V and 6 bases from J, with 16 bases between. The CDR3 DNA is TGTGCCAGCACCGGTCGTGCCCCCCTAAACATTCAGTACTTC. Encoded protein: CASTGRAPLNIQYF.

This chain uses TRBV30 with TRBJ2-5; D unclear. The CDR3 totals 13 residues. Germline CDR1 and CDR2: GTSNPN and SVGIG (reference sequence). With 0 bases removed from V and 3 bases from J, the gap between germline ends came to 8 bases. CDR3 in amino acids: CAWSVSPEETQYF. CDR3 DNA: TGTGCCTGGAGTGTAAGCCCGGAAGAGACCCAGTACTTC. The complete variable domain, with remaining parts taken from reference TRBV30 and TRBJ2-5, reads SQTIHQWPATLVQPVGSPLSLECTVEGTSNPNLYWYRQAAGRGLQLLFYSVGIGQISSEVPQNLSASRPQDRQFILSSKKLLLSDSGFYLCAWSVSPEETQYFGPGTRLLVL.

The rearrangement joins TRBV6-1 to TRBJ2-1; D not certain. The CDR3 contains 14 residues. V shed 9 bases and J shed 3 bases, with 15 bases lying between them. The germline CDR1 and CDR2 sequences are MNHNS and SASEGT. In DNA form, the CDR3 reads TGTGCCAGTTGCTTAGAGGCTAACTACAATGAGCAGTTCTTC. This gives the protein CASCLEANYNEQFF.

V is TRBV27 and J is TRBJ2-1; 8 positions agree with TRBD2. The J segment lost 6 bases and the V segment lost 6 bases, leaving 13 bases of the junction unmatched. CDR3 length equals 16 residues. Germline CDR1 and CDR2: MNHEY and SMNVEV (reference sequence). The CDR3 region is CASSPRAGGGINEQFF. The CDR3 region has the DNA TGTGCCAGCAGCCCCAGGGCGGGAGGTGGAATCAATGAGCAGTTCTTC.

The V and J genes are TRBV6-5 and TRBJ2-3, with 8 bases aligning to TRBD1. The J segment lost 0 bases and the V segment lost 4 bases, leaving 3 bases of the junction unmatched. Looked up from germline, CDR1 is MNHEY and CDR2 is SVGAGI. The CDR3 is made up of 15 amino acids. The CDR3 here is CASSSGTGSTDTQYF. DNA of the CDR3: TGTGCCAGCAGTTCCGGGACAGGTAGCACAGATACGCAGTATTTT.

The chain links TRBV2 to TRBJ1-2, with D possibly matching TRBD1 (6 bases). The ends were cut back, 8 bases at V and 8 bases at J, with 18 bases in the middle. From germline, CDR1 is SNHLY and CDR2 FYNNEI. This CDR3 comprises 13 residues. The CDR3 sequence: CASQGGSLGGYTF. CDR3 nucleotides: TGTGCCAGCCAAGGGGGTTCCCTGGGGGGCTACACCTTC.

V and J are TRBV5-6 and TRBJ1-2; 8 bases are a match to TRBD1. The V gene's germline CDR1 is SGHDT and CDR2 YYEEEE. V trimming: 3 bases; J trimming: 8 bases; junction bases outside the gene matches: 12. CDR3 length: 15 amino acids. The CDR3 here is CASSYRDQGAEGYTF. The CDR3 nucleotides read TGTGCCAGCAGCTACCGCGATCAGGGGGCAGAGGGCTACACCTTC.

The rearrangement links TRBV5-6 to TRBJ2-3, with TRBD2 matching 10 bases. There are 16 residues in the CDR3. V trimming: 4 bases; J trimming: 7 bases; junction bases outside the gene matches: 12. CDR1 and CDR2 (germline): SGHDT, YYEEEE. Here the CDR3 reads CASSPYVSGRAHTQYF. The CDR3 region has the DNA TGTGCCAGCAGCCCCTACGTGAGCGGGAGGGCCCATACGCAGTATTTT.

Note on this clone: This specimen includes other DNA sequences encoding the same CDR3. This chain joins TRBV7-9 and TRBJ1-5, with a possible D match to TRBD1 (5 bases). Trimming removed 3 bases at V and 4 bases at J, with 10 bases between. This CDR3 contains 14 residues. The germline CDR1 and CDR2 sequences are SEHNR and FQNEAQ (reference sequence). This chain's CDR3 is CASSLQGSNQPQHF. DNA of the CDR3: TGTGCCAGCAGCTTGCAGGGTTCTAATCAGCCCCAGCATTTT.